The 19 T cell receptor beta chains presented below share a single source sample, sequenced in a study of cytomegalovirus exposure and HLA in healthy donors. The PCR used 60 Vbeta and 13 Jbeta primers. TCRdb keeps only in-frame clones here, not all; method: immunoSEQ multiplex PCR. The sample has some 210,000 clones, approximately 80% seen once. Sequencing used PBMCs. All receptors come from a male donor in good health and CMV-seronegative.

The J gene is TRBJ2-3, the V gene TRBV9; a weak D match, TRBD2 (5 bases). The germline gives CDR1 SGDLS, CDR2 YYNGEE. The CDR3 consists of 16 residues. Trimming left V 0 bases short and J 0 bases short, with 11 bases between. This CDR3 is CASSVVPSTSTDTQYF. The DNA of the CDR3 is TGTGCCAGCAGCGTAGTCCCTAGCACTAGCACAGATACGCAGTATTTT.

V and J are TRBV11-2 and TRBJ2-3; D ambiguous. V was pared by 4 bases and J by 7 bases, with 9 bases between. This CDR3 comprises 12 residues. The germline CDR1 and CDR2 sequences are SGHAT and FQNNGV. CDR3 coding DNA: TGTGCCAGCAGCTCCCAACAGTATACGCAGTATTTT. It yields the protein CASSSQQYTQYF.

This clone turned up a few times. The V call is TRBV5-4, the J call TRBJ1-5; D is ambiguous. The germline V and J ends were trimmed by 4 bases and 16 bases, with 9 bases remaining between them. Germline values: CDR1 SGHNT, CDR2 YYREEE (reference sequence). The CDR3 spans 9 residues. CDR3 nucleotides: TGTGCCAGCAGCCCCCCCCTACATTTT. It codes for CASSPPLHF.

The chain employs TRBV29-1 and TRBJ1-1, with TRBD1 identical over 7 bases. Per germline, CDR1 SQVTM and CDR2 ANQGSEA. The V segment lost 6 bases and the J segment 11 bases; nucleotides outside the gene matches: 12. The CDR3 has 12 amino acids. The CDR3 DNA reads TGCAGCGTGGCCGGGACAGAGGGTATGGCTTTCTTT. Its translation is CSVAGTEGMAFF.

The chain couples TRBV5-1 to TRBJ2-5, with TRBD2 as a possible D gene (6 bases). Germline values: CDR1 SGHRS, CDR2 YFSETQ. This CDR3 has 13 amino acids. Between the trimmed V and J ends, which lost 4 bases and 5 bases, there was a span of 12 bases. Here the CDR3 DNA reads TGCGCCAGCAGCGACGGTCGGGGGGAGACCCAGTACTTC. This encodes CASSDGRGETQYF.

This chain connects TRBV18 to TRBJ2-3, with a tentative D call TRBD2 (7 bases). The germline gives CDR1 KGHSH, CDR2 LQKENI. CDR3 length: 17 amino acids. V was pared by 0 bases and J by 2 bases, with 15 bases between. The CDR3 nucleotides are TGTGCCAGCTCACCACCTTCAGAAGCGGGACACACAGATACGCAGTATTTT. Residues: CASSPPSEAGHTDTQYF.

This clone was counted once. V usage is TRBV11-2 and J usage is TRBJ1-3; D is undetermined. The CDR3 sequence is 16 residues long. V lost 0 bases to trimming and J lost 2 bases, with 11 bases between them. The germline CDR1 and CDR2 sequences are SGHAT and FQNNGV. The CDR3 here is CASSLESLLTGNTIYF. Written as DNA, the CDR3 is TGTGCCAGCAGCTTAGAGAGCCTCCTTACTGGAAACACCATATATTTT.

The chain's CDR3 is CASSIDLEYYEQYF. In nucleotides, the CDR3 is TGTGCCAGTAGTATAGATCTGGAGTACTACGAGCAGTACTTC. The chain combines TRBV19 with TRBJ2-7, with D hard to call. This CDR3 is built from 14 residues. CDR1 is LNHDA, CDR2 SQIVND, per germline (reference sequence). The germline V and J ends were trimmed by 0 bases and 3 bases, with 9 bases remaining between them.

The chain combines TRBV10-1 with TRBJ2-5; TRBD1 might be the D (5 bases). The ends were cut back, 2 bases at V and 1 base at J, with 14 bases in the middle. CDR1 is WNHNN, CDR2 SYGVQD, per germline (reference sequence). CDR3 length: 16 residues. Here the CDR3 DNA reads TGCGCCAGCAGTGAGATGACAGCGCGAACCCAAGAGACCCAGTACTTC. Its translation is CASSEMTARTQETQYF.

This chain joins TRBV28 and TRBJ2-5; 7 nucleotides match TRBD1. V dropped 6 bases and J dropped 6; count of bases not matched to a gene: 10. Germline CDR1 is MDHEN and CDR2 is SYDVKM. The length of the CDR3 is 14 residues. The CDR3 DNA reads TGTGCCAGCAGCTCCCCAACAGGGGTTCAGACCCAGTACTTC. This encodes CASSSPTGVQTQYF.

The chain employs TRBV10-3 and TRBJ2-3; 7 bases map to TRBD2. In germline, CDR1 is ENHRY, CDR2 SYGVKD. V lost 7 bases and J lost 2; bases outside the gene matches: 12. The CDR3 is made up of 16 amino acids. CDR3 coding DNA: TGTGCCATCAAATCGGGGAGGGAGACCCACACAGATACGCAGTATTTT. It yields the protein CAIKSGRETHTDTQYF.

This sequence joins TRBV13 and TRBJ1-2; D is uncertain. Germline V lookup: CDR1 PRHDT, CDR2 FYEKMQ (reference sequence). The CDR3 is made up of 17 amino acids. The V and J ends lost 3 bases and 4 bases respectively, with 21 bases between them. The CDR3 DNA reads as TGTGCCAGCAGCTTGGAGGGCTCGAGCTCCCTGGCCTATGGCTACACCTTC. Protein: CASSLEGSSSLAYGYTF.

The chain joins TRBV7-2 to TRBJ2-7, with D unresolved. V was cut by 5 bases and J by 6 bases, with 11 bases left in between. Germline lookup yields CDR1 SGHTA and CDR2 FQGNSA. The CDR3 is made up of 12 amino acids. This CDR3 is CASSPAAVEQYF. As DNA, the CDR3 is TGTGCCAGCAGCCCCGCTGCGGTCGAGCAGTACTTC.

The V and J genes are TRBV5-1 and TRBJ2-7; 8 nucleotides agree with TRBD2. The J segment lost 6 bases and the V segment lost 4 bases, leaving 6 bases of the junction unmatched. The CDR3 covers 13 residues. The V gene's germline CDR1 is SGHRS and CDR2 YFSETQ. As DNA, the CDR3 is TGCGCCAGCAGCCCTGAAGCGGGAGCCGAGCAGTACTTC. Protein product: CASSPEAGAEQYF.

This chain joins TRBV28 and TRBJ2-7, with D perhaps TRBD1 (5 bases). The V gene lost 6 bases and the J gene lost 3 bases, with 15 bases spanning the gap. The CDR3 totals 14 residues. CDR1 and CDR2 from the germline V gene are MDHEN and SYDVKM. For the CDR3, the DNA is TGTGCCAGCAGCCCAGGGTACCTGAGCTACGAGCAGTACTTC. Its protein is CASSPGYLSYEQYF.

This chain connects TRBV7-2 to TRBJ2-7, with 9 nucleotides matching TRBD2. The length of the CDR3 is 12 residues. V gave up 4 bases and J gave up 8 bases; unmatched junction bases: 3. Germline V lookup: CDR1 SGHTA, CDR2 FQGNSA. As DNA, the CDR3 is TGTGCCAGCAGCTCGCCTAGCGGGAAGCAGTACTTC. Protein: CASSSPSGKQYF.

The gene calls are TRBV5-1 and TRBJ2-1; D is perhaps TRBD2 (7 bases). The V and J ends lost 9 bases and 6 bases respectively, with 19 bases between them. CDR1 and CDR2 from the germline V gene are SGHRS and YFSETQ. The CDR3 has 14 residues. CDR3 DNA: TGCGCCACCGGCCTTGGGGGGGGGCGCAATGAGCAGTTCTTC. Its protein product is CATGLGGGRNEQFF.

The chain combines TRBV4-1 with TRBJ2-3; 8 positions match TRBD2. The CDR3 is made up of 19 amino acids. Germline assignment: CDR1 MGHRA and CDR2 YSYEKL. V lost 4 bases, J lost 2 bases, and 17 bases stayed unmatched. In nucleotides, the CDR3 is TGCGCCAGCAGCCCCCCCACAGGGACTCTAGCGGGTTTCACAGATACGCAGTATTTT. Translation: CASSPPTGTLAGFTDTQYF.

The CDR3 sequence: CATGGEEAFF. CDR3 bases: TGTGCCACCGGGGGGGAGGAGGCTTTCTTT. This chain uses TRBV2 with TRBJ1-1; perhaps TRBD1 as D (5 bases). The V end was cut by 10 bases, the J end by 11 bases, with 14 bases between. CDR1 and CDR2 (germline): SNHLY, FYNNEI. This CDR3 region has 10 residues.